This T cell receptor beta chain was identified during a study of T cell clones after liver transplantation. A remark on this clone: Its matching antigen is unknown. An end of the junction does not agree with germline; a read error may underlie this.

The protocol was immunoSEQ multiplex PCR, while the TCRdb copy is restricted to in-frame clones and leaves out a portion. The table shows some 75,000 clones, with about four fifths occurring only once. This CDR3 contains 12 residues. Looked up from germline, CDR1 is SQVTM and CDR2 is ANQGSEA. Overall study findings and caveats: Low donor cell numbers restricted donor-reactive repertoire measurement in two subjects. Compared with third party-reactive sequences, donor-reactive ones declined more, independent of withdrawal success.

The clonotype comes from a human donor who received a liver transplant. Sample: CD4+ T cells from blood, taken before liver transplant. The V and J genes are TRBV29-1 and TRBJ2-3; D is ambiguous. The CDR3 spells CSARTHTNTQYF. The DNA for the CDR3 is TGCAGCGCTCGAACGCACACAAATACGCAGTATTTT.